A selection of T cell receptor beta chains follows, all from one sample in a study of shared clonotypes between healthy human individuals. Using immunoSEQ multiplex PCR, the repertoire was profiled, and TCRdb retains in-frame clones only, with some absent. The repertoire includes 600,000 to 750,000 clones, 72% of them detected once, and less than 2% sits in the top ten. The source material was memory CD4+ T cells sorted from blood. The receptors were sampled from a woman in her thirties in good health. Both conserved end residues are part of each CDR3. D genes are given only for firm matches. Where a row states a size, it is once, few, many or the class of an expanded clone; other rows omit it.

TRBV7-3	.	TRBJ1-1	.	TGTGCCAGCAGCCCCGGCGGTTCGGGGAACACTGAAGCTTTCTTT	CASSPGGSGNTEAFF
TRBV2	.	TRBJ1-1	.	TGTGCCAGCAGTGACAGGGGACCTGAAGCTTTCTTT	CASSDRGPEAFF
TRBV5-4	TRBD2	TRBJ2-3	.	TGTGCCAGCAGCCCCGGGGGAGGGCGGAGAAATACGCAGTATTTT	CASSPGGGRRNTQYF
TRBV28	.	TRBJ2-2	once	TGTGCCAGCAGCGAATGGCAGGGCGGCACCGGGGAGCTGTTTTTT	CASSEWQGGTGELFF
TRBV29-1	TRBD2	TRBJ2-7	.	TGCAGCGCTGGGAGAGCGGGACCCGAGCAGTACTTC	CSAGRAGPEQYF
TRBV6-1	.	TRBJ1-1	.	TGTGCCAGCAGTGATAAGCATCGGGGCACTGAAGCTTTCTTT	CASSDKHRGTEAFF
TRBV6-4	.	TRBJ2-1	.	TGTGCCAGCAGTGACACGGGACGCCGGGCCAATGAGCAGTTCTTC	CASSDTGRRANEQFF
TRBV6-5	.	TRBJ1-5	.	TGTGCCAGCAGGCCCGGGGTAGGGAGCAATCAGCCCCAGCATTTT	CASRPGVGSNQPQHF
TRBV5-1	TRBD2	TRBJ2-1	.	TGCGCCAGCAGTATGAGCGGGGAAGGCAATGAGCAGTTCTTC	CASSMSGEGNEQFF
TRBV7-9	.	TRBJ2-1	.	TGTGCCAGCAGCTTAGAACAGCTTGGGCAGTTCTTC	CASSLEQLGQFF
TRBV19	TRBD1	TRBJ2-5	.	TGTGCCAGTAGTCCAGACTCCGGGACAGGGTATGAGACCCAGTACTTC	CASSPDSGTGYETQYF
TRBV19	.	TRBJ1-2	few	TGTGCCAGTAGTAAAGGCAGACTGGCTAACTATGGCTACACCTTC	CASSKGRLANYGYTF
TRBV4-2	.	TRBJ1-1	.	TGTGCCAGCAGCCTTAAGGTAACGGGCAGGGAAGCTTTCTTT	CASSLKVTGREAFF
TRBV5-8	TRBD1	TRBJ1-5	.	TGTGCCAGCAGTTCACAGGGGGCGCGAAACAATCAGCCCCAGCATTTT	CASSSQGARNNQPQHF
TRBV7-9	TRBD1	TRBJ2-7	.	TGTGCCAGCAGCAAAGGACAGGGTCGGTACGAGCAGTACTTC	CASSKGQGRYEQYF
TRBV5-1	TRBD1	TRBJ2-7	few	TGCGCCAGCAGCTGGAAGACAGGGGCTAACCACGAGCAGTACTTC	CASSWKTGANHEQYF